These 8 T cell receptor beta chains came from one sample sequenced in a study of blood T cell repertoires in COVID-19. Using immunoSEQ multiplex PCR, the repertoire was profiled, and TCRdb retains in-frame clones only, with some absent. The table includes tens of thousands of clones, around 78% detected once. Sample: peripheral blood. The origin of the receptors is a human donor in a cohort sampled during active COVID-19.

The chain employs TRBV4-2 and TRBJ1-4; no firm D call. This CDR3 contains 20 residues. Germline assignment: CDR1 LGHNA and CDR2 YNFKEQ. Trimming removed 1 base at V and 0 bases at J, with 21 bases between. CDR3 in DNA: TGTGCCAGCAGCCAAGTACATGGACGAGGGTTATCCGCAACTAATGAAAAACTGTTTTTT. The encoded protein is CASSQVHGRGLSATNEKLFF.

The chain couples TRBV6-1 to TRBJ2-5, with 9 bases matching TRBD1. The CDR3 loop spans 15 amino acids. Unmatched junction bases numbered 4, after V lost 2 bases and J lost 3 bases. Looked up from germline, CDR1 is MNHNS and CDR2 is SASEGT. Here the CDR3 DNA reads TGTGCCAGCAGTGAAAGTTGGACAGGGGAAGAGACCCAGTACTTC. This gives the protein CASSESWTGEETQYF.

This sequence joins TRBV6-4 and TRBJ2-6; D ambiguous. CDR1 is MRHNA, CDR2 SNTAGT, per germline. V was clipped by 4 bases and J by 0 bases, with 7 bases between them. This CDR3 is 15 amino acids long. The chain's CDR3 is CASSVYSSGANVLTF. Here the CDR3 DNA reads TGTGCCAGCAGTGTGTACAGCTCTGGGGCCAACGTCCTGACTTTC.

The gene calls are TRBV7-2 and TRBJ1-2; weak D call: TRBD1 (5 bases). Germline CDR1 reads SGHTA; CDR2 reads FQGNSA. V was pared by 4 bases and J by 4 bases, with 16 bases between. The CDR3 extends over 15 amino acids. The CDR3 DNA follows: TGTGCCAGCAGCTCCCCCCCCCAGGGAAGCTATGGCTACACCTTC. This gives the protein CASSSPPQGSYGYTF.

The rearrangement joins TRBV6-5 to TRBJ2-7, with D unclear. V was cut by 5 bases and J by 2 bases, with 7 bases left in between. The germline V gene encodes CDR1 MNHEY and CDR2 SVGAGI. This CDR3 contains 12 residues. The DNA for the CDR3 is TGTGCCAGCAGTCGTACTCCCTACGAGCAGTACTTC. The encoded protein is CASSRTPYEQYF.

The chain couples TRBV5-1 to TRBJ2-1, with 9 bases aligning to TRBD1. The V segment lost 4 bases and the J segment 4 bases; nucleotides outside the gene matches: 9. CDR1 is SGHRS and CDR2 is YFSETQ in the germline V gene. The CDR3 totals 16 residues. In DNA, the CDR3 is TGCGCCAGCAGCCCGGAGGGGACAGGGACGTACAATGAGCAGTTCTTC. Translating it yields CASSPEGTGTYNEQFF.

The chain employs TRBV7-6 and TRBJ1-1; D perhaps matches TRBD1 (6 bases). Germline assignment: CDR1 SGHVS and CDR2 FNYEAQ. The CDR3 covers 14 residues. The V gene lost 5 bases and the J gene lost 0 bases, with 10 bases spanning the gap. Here the CDR3 reads CASSPTGMNTEAFF. The CDR3 DNA reads as TGTGCCAGCAGCCCGACAGGCATGAACACTGAAGCTTTCTTT.

The chain employs TRBV10-3 and TRBJ2-1, with TRBD1 identical over 7 bases. V trimming: 2 bases; J trimming: 4 bases; junction bases outside the gene matches: 5. CDR1 and CDR2 from the germline V gene are ENHRY and SYGVKD. The CDR3 runs 15 residues. CDR3 coding DNA: TGTGCCATCAGTGAGAGACAGGGCCCTTACAATGAGCAGTTCTTC. Amino acid sequence: CAISERQGPYNEQFF.